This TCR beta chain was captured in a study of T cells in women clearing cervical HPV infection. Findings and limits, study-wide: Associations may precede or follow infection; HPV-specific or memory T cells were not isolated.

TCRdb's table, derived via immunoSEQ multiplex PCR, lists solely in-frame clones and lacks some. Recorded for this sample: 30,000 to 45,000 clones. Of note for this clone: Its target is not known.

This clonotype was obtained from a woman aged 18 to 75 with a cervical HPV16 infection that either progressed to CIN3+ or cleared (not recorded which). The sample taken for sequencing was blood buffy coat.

The CDR3 is CASSLIPTADYTF. CDR3 bases read: TGTGCCAGCAGCCTTATCCCCACAGCCGAC. The chain carries TRBV7-2 and TRBJ1-2; D uncertain. The read ends 3 residues shy of where the CDR3 ends; the end is completed using the germline J gene. Germline loops: CDR1 SGHTA, CDR2 FQGNSA. This CDR3 contains 13 residues. The variable domain in full, completed from reference TRBV7-2 and TRBJ1-2, reads GAGVSQSPSNKVTEKGKDVELRCDPISGHTALYWYRQSLGQGLEFLIYFQGNSAPDKSGLPSDRFSAERTGGSVSTLTIQRTQQEDSAVYLCASSLIPTADYTFGSGTRLTVV.